This entry describes one TCR beta chain. As yet, its antigen is unknown. This record comes from a study of T cells after yellow fever vaccination. Study-level information: The authors prepared low-cell-number fractions using SMART-Seq v4 Ultra Low Input.

The study's findings and limits: A limited proportion of clonotypes was detected within both the CD4 and CD8 compartments. Boosting was followed by the reappearance of most primary-vaccination clones (roughly 96% CD4, 85% to 90% CD8).

Per the germline V gene, CDR1 is MNHEY and CDR2 is SVGAGI. Deletions cut 4 bases from V and 1 base from J, with 8 bases between. This CDR3 has 14 amino acids. MiXCR, applied by TCRdb to the 5' RACE reads, yields one record per CDR3 protein. The sample lists 300,000 to 400,000 distinct CDR3 sequences, roughly 8.3% occurring once. The sequenced sample was PBMCs, obtained roughly 46 days after the first yellow fever vaccination. The chain has TRBV6-5 and TRBJ2-4, with D possibly being TRBD1 (5 bases). The receptor was isolated from a man aged 18 to 30 who received the YFV17D yellow fever vaccine. CDR3: CASSLGAAKNIQYF. The CDR3 nucleotides read TGTGCCAGCAGTTTAGGGGCTGCCAAAAACATTCAGTACTTC.